These 18 T cell receptor beta chains share one sample of origin, sequenced in a study of blood T cell repertoires in COVID-19. The data were produced by immunoSEQ multiplex PCR, yet TCRdb's version contains in-frame clones alone and is incomplete. The table has roughly 150,000 clones, over 70% seen once; the top ten hold around 6.3%. The specimen was peripheral blood. The receptor source for this set is a man at least 80 years old with acute or convalescent COVID-19.

CDR3 nucleotide sequence: TGTGCCTGGAGTGCCTTCGTTCGGGGGGACTATGGCTACACCTTC. As protein: CAWSAFVRGDYGYTF. The rearrangement uses TRBV30 and TRBJ1-2, with a possible D match to TRBD1 (5 bases). The CDR3 consists of 15 residues. Germline CDR1 GTSNPN, CDR2 SVGIG (reference sequence). Trimming took off 1 base at V and 3 bases at J, with 15 bases between the two ends.

This clone is a singleton in its sample. The chain couples TRBV10-3 to TRBJ1-2, with TRBD1 matching 7 bases. V lost 6 bases, J lost 8 bases, and 6 bases stayed unmatched. This CDR3 spans 12 amino acids. The germline V gene encodes CDR1 ENHRY and CDR2 SYGVKD. The CDR3 reads CAIRLTGEGYTF. CDR3 sequence (DNA): TGTGCCATCAGACTAACAGGGGAGGGCTACACCTTC.

This rearrangement joins TRBV2 to TRBJ1-4; D is undetermined. Germline V gene sequence: CDR1 SNHLY, CDR2 FYNNEI. V was shortened by 7 bases and J by 8 bases, with 14 bases between the two germline ends. The CDR3 is 13 residues long. The CDR3 spells CASNQDRGEKLFF. CDR3 nucleotides: TGTGCCAGCAACCAAGATCGCGGGGAAAAACTGTTTTTT.

The V and J genes are TRBV24-1 and TRBJ2-5; 7 nucleotides agree with TRBD2. The junction had 4 bases not matched to a gene; V was cut back by 3 bases and J by 1 base. The V gene's germline CDR1 is KGHDR and CDR2 SFDVKD. The CDR3 sequence is 15 residues long. CDR3 in DNA: TGTGCCACCAGTGATCCTAGCGGCGGCCAAGAGACCCAGTACTTC. Translation gives CATSDPSGGQETQYF.

This sequence joins TRBV6-5 and TRBJ2-1; 7 bases align to TRBD2. Germline assignment: CDR1 MNHEY and CDR2 SVGAGI. This CDR3 is 12 amino acids long. With V trimmed by 10 bases and J by 5 bases, 5 bases remained unmatched. In nucleotides, the CDR3 is TGTGCCACTCTAGCGGAGAACAATGAGCAGTTCTTC. Its translation is CATLAENNEQFF.

The gene calls are TRBV3-1 (or the pseudogene TRBV3-2) and TRBJ1-1; D unresolved. The germline CDR1 and CDR2 sequences are LGHDT and YNNKEL (reference sequence). V dropped 3 bases and J dropped 1 base, with 9 bases sitting between them. This CDR3 has 14 residues. The CDR3 DNA follows: TGTGCCAGCAGCCACACTTCCCCGAACACTGAAGCTTTCTTT. It encodes CASSHTSPNTEAFF.

The chain joins TRBV5-1 to TRBJ2-7; 9 bases align to TRBD1. With 0 bases clipped from V and 6 bases from J, the junction kept 10 bases outside the gene matches. The CDR3 length is 16 residues. Germline assignment: CDR1 SGHRS and CDR2 YFSETQ. In DNA form, the CDR3 reads TGCGCCAGCAGCTTGGGGACAGGGGAGGGGGACTTCGAGCAGTACTTC. Encoded protein: CASSLGTGEGDFEQYF.

In its sample, this clone was seen a few times. This chain links TRBV5-1 with TRBJ2-7; D gene ambiguous. V was trimmed by 0 bases and J by 2 bases, leaving 12 bases between them. This CDR3 has 15 amino acids. The germline gives CDR1 SGHRS, CDR2 YFSETQ. The CDR3 coding sequence is TGCGCCAGCAGCTTGGCCCTCTCCCTTACCTACGAGCAGTACTTC. Amino acids: CASSLALSLTYEQYF. Filled out from reference TRBV5-1 and TRBJ2-7, the complete variable domain reads KAGVTQTPRYLIKTRGQQVTLSCSPISGHRSVSWYQQTPGQGLQFLFEYFSETQRNKGNFPGRFSGRQFSNSRSEMNVSTLELGDSALYLCASSLALSLTYEQYFGPGTRLTVT.

This chain links TRBV13 with TRBJ2-5; unclear D gene. The CDR3 has 13 amino acids. CDR1 and CDR2 (germline): PRHDT, FYEKMQ (reference sequence). V lost 2 bases and J 5 bases, leaving 9 bases between the germline ends. The CDR3: CASSLPPEETQYF. For the CDR3, the DNA is TGTGCCAGCAGCTTACCGCCTGAGGAGACCCAGTACTTC.

CDR3 in DNA: TGTGCCAGCAGTTACACAGGGGAAGATAATTCACCCCTCCACTTT. Encoded protein: CASSYTGEDNSPLHF. This rearrangement joins TRBV6-2 or TRBV6-3 to TRBJ1-6, with 7 bases fitting TRBD1. Per germline, CDR1 MNHEY and CDR2 SVGEGT. This CDR3 spans 15 amino acids. J lost 5 bases, V lost 2 bases, and 3 bases had no gene match.

The genes are TRBV7-2 and TRBJ2-1, with D possibly being TRBD2 (5 bases). V was trimmed by 3 bases and J by 7 bases, leaving 16 bases between them. The CDR3 contains 15 residues. The germline V gene has CDR1 SGHTA and CDR2 FQGNSA. CDR3 nucleotide sequence: TGTGCCAGCAGCTTGGCGGCGAGGGTATGGAATGAGCAGTTCTTC. Encoded protein: CASSLAARVWNEQFF.

This clone appeared once. The chain has TRBV29-1 and TRBJ1-2, with D perhaps TRBD1 (6 bases). Trimming left V 6 bases short and J 6 bases short, with 14 bases between. The CDR3 extends over 12 amino acids. Germline CDR1 reads SQVTM; CDR2 reads ANQGSEA. The CDR3 is CSVGGPGDGYTF. CDR3 DNA sequence: TGCAGCGTGGGAGGGCCAGGGGATGGCTACACCTTC. Full variable domain (outside the CDR3, taken from reference TRBV29-1 and TRBJ1-2): SAVISQKPSRDICQRGTSLTIQCQVDSQVTMMFWYRQQPGQSLTLIATANQGSEATYESGFVIDKFPISRPNLTFSTLTVSNMSPEDSSIYLCSVGGPGDGYTFGSGTRLTVV.

The chain couples TRBV7-9 to TRBJ2-1; D might be TRBD2 (6 bases). The V end lost 5 bases, the J end lost 2 bases, and 7 bases lay between the germline ends. Germline V gene lookup returns CDR1 SEHNR and CDR2 FQNEAQ (reference sequence). The CDR3 spans 13 residues. CDR3 in amino acids: CASSGGTYNEQFF. The CDR3 DNA follows: TGTGCCAGCAGCGGGGGGACCTACAATGAGCAGTTCTTC.

This clone has a handful of counts. The rearrangement links TRBV5-1 to TRBJ1-6; TRBD1 agrees at 8 bases. V gave up 4 bases and J gave up 5 bases; unmatched junction bases: 5. The CDR3 totals 15 residues. Germline values: CDR1 SGHRS, CDR2 YFSETQ. CDR3 DNA sequence: TGCGCCAGCAGCGCTGGACAGGGAGATAATTCACCCCTCCACTTT. Its protein is CASSAGQGDNSPLHF.

V is TRBV2 and J is TRBJ2-5; 15 bases align to TRBD2. The ends lost 4 bases at V and 5 bases at J; junction bases unmatched: 2. This CDR3 has 15 residues. Germline values: CDR1 SNHLY, CDR2 FYNNEI. The CDR3 coding sequence is TGTGCCAGCAGTGGGACTAGCGGGGGGGCGGAGACCCAGTACTTC. This codes for CASSGTSGGAETQYF.

J is TRBJ1-5 and V is TRBV6-5; D might be TRBD1 (5 bases). The CDR3 has 14 amino acids. The germline V gene has CDR1 MNHEY and CDR2 SVGAGI. The V end was cut by 7 bases, the J end by 7 bases, with 17 bases between. This CDR3 reads CASTEGGTGQPQHF. CDR3 bases: TGTGCCAGCACCGAGGGAGGGACGGGCCAGCCCCAGCATTTT.

This sequence joins TRBV5-1 and TRBJ1-1, with D perhaps TRBD1 (6 bases). Germline V gene lookup returns CDR1 SGHRS and CDR2 YFSETQ. V was cut by 4 bases and J by 5 bases, with 15 bases left in between. This CDR3 spans 14 amino acids. The CDR3 loop is CASSLRGLGTEAFF. As DNA, the CDR3 is TGCGCCAGCAGCCTCAGGGGTCTGGGGACTGAAGCTTTCTTT. The whole variable domain, filled in from reference TRBV5-1 and TRBJ1-1, reads KAGVTQTPRYLIKTRGQQVTLSCSPISGHRSVSWYQQTPGQGLQFLFEYFSETQRNKGNFPGRFSGRQFSNSRSEMNVSTLELGDSALYLCASSLRGLGTEAFFGQGTRLTVV.

The CDR3 region has the DNA TGTGCCAGTAGTATGGAGGGATTTAGGACAACTAATGAAAAACTGTTTTTT. Amino acid sequence: CASSMEGFRTTNEKLFF. The V gene is TRBV19, the J gene TRBJ1-4; no firm D call. The V gene's germline CDR1 is LNHDA and CDR2 SQIVND (reference sequence). The CDR3 is made up of 17 amino acids. Trimming stripped 3 bases from V and 0 bases from J, with 14 bases between.